The TCR beta chain under discussion was sequenced for a study of cytomegalovirus exposure and HLA in healthy donors. Findings of the study overall: Altogether, about 160 TCR beta chains were recorded as cytomegalovirus-associated.

Comment on this clone: Its target is not known.

The V gene's germline CDR1 is SGDLS and CDR2 YYNGEE. V lost 0 bases, J lost 2 bases, and 6 bases stayed unmatched. The CDR3 spans 16 residues. Measured with immunoSEQ multiplex PCR; TCRdb has only the in-frame clones, and not every one. The table records 150,000 to 170,000 clones, 85% to 90% of them present only once. The chain joins TRBV9 to TRBJ2-5; 8 bases are a match to TRBD1. The receptor comes from a human donor in good health. The sequenced material came from PBMCs. CDR3 region: CASSVGQDRVQETQYF. In DNA, the CDR3 is TGTGCCAGCAGCGTAGGACAGGACAGGGTACAAGAGACCCAGTACTTC.